This T cell receptor beta chain was identified in a study of shared clonotypes between healthy human individuals. As regards this clone: The antigen remains undetermined.

Whole-study findings and limits: Sequencing depth was expected to influence donor clonotype sharing.

Method: immunoSEQ multiplex PCR; TCRdb's copy keeps in-frame clones and lacks some. This sample has over 750,000 clones, with 96% found just once. Terminally differentiated effector memory CD45RA+ cells were excluded by CCR7 positive selection of CD45RO-negative cells. The study enrolled healthy HIV-negative adults without recent acute infections or vaccinations as donors. The source of this sequence is a man between 25 and 39 years old in good health. Sequencing was carried out using naive CD8+ T cells sorted from blood.

CDR3 residues: CAGEIGRETQYF. The CDR3, as DNA: TGTGCCGGAGAAATCGGCCGTGAGACCCAGTACTTC. V is TRBV7-9 and J is TRBJ2-5; D gene ambiguous. The germline CDR1 and CDR2 sequences are SEHNR and FQNEAQ (reference sequence). The CDR3 is 12 residues long. The V gene lost 11 bases and the J gene lost 5 bases, with 15 bases spanning the gap.